This T cell receptor beta chain comes out of a study of shared clonotypes between healthy human individuals. Whole-study results and caveats: Memory subsets generally showed lower estimated richness than naive subsets. Clonotypes that were shared across a handful of donors made up about 4.5% of naive CD4 clonotypes.

Trimming cost V 3 bases and J 4 bases, with 13 bases left between them. The CDR3 totals 15 residues. Germline V gene lookup returns CDR1 SNHLY and CDR2 FYNNEI. With regard to this clone: Its antigen is unknown.

The authors loaded about 0.2 ug DNA, 27,000 or so T cell genomes, into sorted-subset replicate PCRs. The protocol was immunoSEQ multiplex PCR, while the TCRdb copy is restricted to in-frame clones and leaves out a portion. In the table there are millions of clones, roughly nine tenths of which are singletons. What was sequenced was naive CD4+ T cells sorted from blood. The subset is: CD45RA+ positively selected. This TCR was sampled from a man younger than 35 in good health. The genes are TRBV2 and TRBJ2-1; TRBD2 is a possible D gene (5 bases). The DNA of the CDR3 is TGTGCCAGCAGTGAGCTCGGGATCGGGTACAATGAGCAGTTCTTC. Its protein product is CASSELGIGYNEQFF.